The rows below give T cell receptor beta chains drawn from one sample of a study of T cells in Graves' hyperthyroidism and ophthalmopathy. TCRdb called the multiplex PCR reads again in MiXCR, with one record for every CDR3 protein. The sample lists a few hundred thousand distinct CDR3 sequences, approximately 13% occurring once. The sample comprised blood. Receptors were obtained from a woman aged 18-30 years with Graves' hyperthyroidism. Both conserved end residues are part of each CDR3. D genes are given only for firm matches. Clone size is given for some rows only: seen once, a few or many times, or a class if the clone is expanded.

clone size: NA
V gene: TRBV2
D gene: NA
J gene: TRBJ2-1
CDR3 DNA: TGTGCCAGCAGTGAATGGGTTTTGGGGAGCTCCTACAATGAGCAGTTCTTC
CDR3 protein: CASSEWVLGSSYNEQFF

clone size: many
V gene: TRBV27
D gene: NA
J gene: TRBJ2-6
CDR3 DNA: TGTGCCAGCAGTGGCATCAGCTCTGGGGCCAACGTCCTGACTTTC
CDR3 protein: CASSGISSGANVLTF

clone size: many
V gene: TRBV9
D gene: NA
J gene: TRBJ2-1
CDR3 DNA: TGTGCCAGCAGCGCGACAGGTAGCTCCTACAATGAGCAGTTCTTC
CDR3 protein: CASSATGSSYNEQFF

clone size: few
V gene: TRBV6-1
D gene: NA
J gene: TRBJ1-4
CDR3 DNA: TGTGCCAGCAGCCCCGGGGGGGAGGAAAAACTGTTTTTT
CDR3 protein: CASSPGGEEKLFF

clone size: NA
V gene: TRBV28
D gene: TRBD2
J gene: TRBJ2-5
CDR3 DNA: TGTGCCAGCAGGCGGGCGGGACTAGCGGGAGAGGGAGGGACCCAGTACTTC
CDR3 protein: CASRRAGLAGEGGTQYF

clone size: few
V gene: TRBV14
D gene: TRBD2
J gene: TRBJ2-1
CDR3 DNA: TGTGCCAGCAGCCAAGACACAGCGGGAGGCTATGAGCAGTTCTTC
CDR3 protein: CASSQDTAGGYEQFF

clone size: few
V gene: TRBV3-1
D gene: NA
J gene: TRBJ2-1
CDR3 DNA: TGTGCCAGCAGCGCGCGACTTCCGGGACCCGCGGAGGGCTACAATGAGCAGTTCTTC
CDR3 protein: CASSARLPGPAEGYNEQFF

clone size: many
V gene: TRBV20-1
D gene: NA
J gene: TRBJ2-5
CDR3 DNA: TGCAGTGCTAGACCTCCTGGGACCCCCAAAGAGACCCAGTACTTC
CDR3 protein: CSARPPGTPKETQYF

clone size: many
V gene: TRBV7-9
D gene: NA
J gene: TRBJ2-1
CDR3 DNA: TGTGCCAGCAGCTTAGGTGCCCTGGAGCAGTTCTTC
CDR3 protein: CASSLGALEQFF

clone size: NA
V gene: TRBV14
D gene: TRBD1
J gene: TRBJ2-5
CDR3 DNA: TGTGCCAGCAGCCCAAGGGGACAGGCCATACCGGACTTC
CDR3 protein: CASSPRGQAIPDF

clone size: few
V gene: TRBV5-1
D gene: NA
J gene: TRBJ2-7
CDR3 DNA: TGCGCCAGCAGCTTGGGGCGACCCCTGGACGAGCAGTACTTC
CDR3 protein: CASSLGRPLDEQYF

clone size: many
V gene: TRBV18
D gene: NA
J gene: TRBJ1-1
CDR3 DNA: TGTGCCAGCTCACCACCAACCCACACAGTGAACACTGAAGCTTTCTTT
CDR3 protein: CASSPPTHTVNTEAFF

clone size: NA
V gene: TRBV29-1
D gene: NA
J gene: TRBJ1-1
CDR3 DNA: TGCAGCGTTGAAGGGACAAAACTGAACACTGAAGCTTTCTTT
CDR3 protein: CSVEGTKLNTEAFF

clone size: few
V gene: TRBV28
D gene: NA
J gene: TRBJ2-2
CDR3 DNA: TGTGCCAGCAGAGGACAGTTGACCGGGGAGCTGTTTTTT
CDR3 protein: CASRGQLTGELFF

clone size: NA
V gene: TRBV4-3
D gene: NA
J gene: TRBJ1-3
CDR3 DNA: TGCGCCAGCAGCCAAGATAAGATAGGCTCTGGAAACACCATATATTTT
CDR3 protein: CASSQDKIGSGNTIYF